One T cell receptor beta chain is described in this entry. This entry comes from a study of blood T cell repertoires in COVID-19. Across the study: COVID-19 samples collected from the United States, Italy and Spain covered acute and convalescent phases.

The germline V gene encodes CDR1 MDHEN and CDR2 SYDVKM. V dropped 3 bases and J dropped 5 bases, with 14 bases sitting between them. This CDR3 spans 14 amino acids. The data were produced by immunoSEQ multiplex PCR, yet TCRdb's version contains in-frame clones alone and is incomplete. Seen here are approximately 84,000 clones, roughly 85% observed once, and the top ten hold roughly 16%. V gene TRBV28 combines with J gene TRBJ2-7, with D possibly being TRBD1 (5 bases). The source is a human donor in a cohort sampled during active COVID-19. The specimen was peripheral blood. CDR3: CASSFTGALDEQYF. In DNA, the CDR3 is TGTGCCAGCAGTTTTACAGGCGCGTTGGACGAGCAGTACTTC.